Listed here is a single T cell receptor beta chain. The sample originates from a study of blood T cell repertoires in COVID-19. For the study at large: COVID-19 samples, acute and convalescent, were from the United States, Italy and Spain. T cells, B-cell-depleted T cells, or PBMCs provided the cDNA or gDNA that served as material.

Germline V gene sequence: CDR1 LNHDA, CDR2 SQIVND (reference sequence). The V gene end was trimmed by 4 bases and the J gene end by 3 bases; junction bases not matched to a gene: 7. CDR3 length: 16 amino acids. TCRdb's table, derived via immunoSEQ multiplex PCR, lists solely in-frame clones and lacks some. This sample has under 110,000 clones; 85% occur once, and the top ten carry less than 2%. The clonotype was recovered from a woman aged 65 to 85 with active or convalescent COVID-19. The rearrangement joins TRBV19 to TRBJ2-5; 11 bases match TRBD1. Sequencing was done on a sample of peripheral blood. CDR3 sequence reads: CASSTLRDRGEETQYF. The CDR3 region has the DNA TGTGCCAGTAGTACCCTGAGGGACAGGGGGGAAGAGACCCAGTACTTC.